These 21 T cell receptor beta chains were sequenced from one sample in a study of blood T cell repertoires in COVID-19. This table comes from immunoSEQ multiplex PCR, and its TCRdb copy is limited to in-frame clones, with some not included. The sample lists over 200,000 clones; about 81% were seen once. Sequencing input: PBMCs or T cells enriched from blood (not recorded which). All receptors derive from a man between 40 and 49 years old who had recovered from COVID-19.

In its sample, this clone was seen once. This rearrangement joins TRBV19 to TRBJ1-6; D unclear. This CDR3 contains 12 residues. V lost 2 bases to trimming and J lost 7 bases, with 3 bases between them. Per germline, CDR1 LNHDA and CDR2 SQIVND (reference sequence). The CDR3, as DNA: TGTGCCAGTAGTATACAGAATTCACCCCTCCACTTT. Amino acid sequence: CASSIQNSPLHF.

V is TRBV5-8 and J is TRBJ1-5; D remains ambiguous. CDR3 size: 14 residues. V lost 2 bases and J lost 0, with 6 bases in between. Germline CDR1 and CDR2: SGHTS and YDEGEE. The CDR3 protein is CASSFDYSNQPQHF. The DNA for the CDR3 is TGTGCCAGCAGCTTTGACTATAGCAATCAGCCCCAGCATTTT.

Only a few counts were recorded for this clone. The rearrangement uses TRBV15 and TRBJ1-3; a weak D match, TRBD1 (6 bases). The CDR3 is 15 residues long. Trimming removed 3 bases at V and 0 bases at J, with 9 bases between. From germline, CDR1 is LNHNV and CDR2 YYDKDF (reference sequence). CDR3 bases: TGTGCCACCAGCAGGGGGGCCTCCTCTGGAAACACCATATATTTT. Its protein is CATSRGASSGNTIYF.

V gene TRBV10-3 combines with J gene TRBJ2-2; 11 bases are shared with TRBD2. CDR1 is ENHRY, CDR2 SYGVKD, per germline. V lost 7 bases and J lost 2; bases outside the gene matches: 6. The CDR3 has 16 amino acids. The CDR3 loop reads CAIKALAGANTGELFF. The CDR3 DNA sequence: TGTGCCATCAAAGCACTAGCGGGGGCCAACACCGGGGAGCTGTTTTTT.

The V call is TRBV3-1 (or the pseudogene TRBV3-2), the J call TRBJ1-3; D uncertain. This CDR3 is 12 amino acids long. V lost 1 base and J lost 7, with 5 bases in between. Germline CDR1 LGHDT, CDR2 YNNKEL (reference sequence). CDR3 in amino acids: CASSQVENTIYF. The CDR3, as DNA: TGTGCCAGCAGCCAAGTAGAGAACACCATATATTTT.

The chain employs TRBV15 and TRBJ1-6; D gene unclear. The CDR3 loop spans 15 amino acids. The germline CDR1 and CDR2 sequences are LNHNV and YYDKDF (reference sequence). The V and J ends lost 5 bases and 6 bases respectively, with 14 bases between them. The CDR3 reads CATSVETWRNSPLHF. The CDR3 nucleotides read TGTGCCACCAGCGTAGAGACATGGCGTAATTCACCCCTCCACTTT.

The chain employs TRBV5-4 and TRBJ2-2; 7 bases are shared with TRBD1. Germline values: CDR1 SGHNT, CDR2 YYREEE (reference sequence). The trim removed 4 bases at V and 0 bases at J, leaving 6 bases unmatched. This CDR3 has 16 amino acids. The CDR3 DNA reads TGTGCCAGCAGCACCGGGGACAGAACGAACACCGGGGAGCTGTTTTTT. Protein product: CASSTGDRTNTGELFF.

This clone was counted only a few times. V is TRBV18 and J is TRBJ2-1; a weak D match, TRBD1 (5 bases). The V and J ends lost 2 bases and 7 bases respectively, with 12 bases between them. The CDR3 is 14 amino acids. Germline CDR1 is KGHSH and CDR2 is LQKENI. CDR3 in amino acids: CASSPYSDRNEQFF. CDR3 nucleotide sequence: TGTGCCAGCTCACCATACAGCGACAGAAATGAGCAGTTCTTC.

J is TRBJ1-2 and V is TRBV5-4; perhaps TRBD1 as D (5 bases). CDR1 is SGHNT, CDR2 YYREEE, per germline (reference sequence). The V end was cut by 0 bases, the J end by 0 bases, with 9 bases between. The CDR3 is made up of 15 amino acids. The CDR3 spells CASSLAGVPNYGYTF. The CDR3 DNA follows: TGTGCCAGCAGCTTGGCGGGGGTCCCTAACTATGGCTACACCTTC.

The sample holds a few counts of this clone. The rearrangement joins TRBV13 to TRBJ2-7, with a weak D call TRBD2 (6 bases). This CDR3 has 17 residues. The ends were cut back, 2 bases at V and 2 bases at J, with 19 bases in the middle. Germline CDR1 reads PRHDT; CDR2 reads FYEKMQ (reference sequence). Here the CDR3 DNA reads TGTGCCAGCAGCTTATCGGGCGGGAAGCGATCGACCTACGAGCAGTACTTC. Translation gives CASSLSGGKRSTYEQYF.

About this clone itself: Other DNA sequences from this sample encode an identical CDR3 as well. V is TRBV19 and J is TRBJ2-1, with TRBD1 identical over 7 bases. V lost 5 bases, J lost 3 bases, and 4 bases stayed unmatched. The germline V gene encodes CDR1 LNHDA and CDR2 SQIVND (reference sequence). The CDR3 is 14 residues long. The CDR3 protein is CASSRGQSYNEQFF. Here the CDR3 DNA reads TGTGCCAGTAGTCGGGGACAGAGCTACAATGAGCAGTTCTTC. The full variable domain, with the rest looked up from reference TRBV19 and TRBJ2-1, is DGGITQSPKYLFRKEGQNVTLSCEQNLNHDAMYWYRQDPGQGLRLIYYSQIVNDFQKGDIAEGYSVSREKKESFPLTVTSAQKNPTAFYLCASSRGQSYNEQFFGPGTRLTVL.

The rearrangement joins TRBV9 to TRBJ1-2; D not certain. This CDR3 contains 14 residues. Germline V gene lookup returns CDR1 SGDLS and CDR2 YYNGEE. V was pared by 0 bases and J by 4 bases, with 10 bases between. The CDR3 DNA reads TGTGCCAGCAGCGTAGATTTGGGAGTCTATGGCTACACCTTC. Its protein product is CASSVDLGVYGYTF.

The chain combines TRBV30 with TRBJ1-6; the D gene is possibly TRBD1 (5 bases). V was shortened by 5 bases and J by 9 bases, with 17 bases between the two germline ends. The CDR3 has 14 amino acids. Germline-derived CDR1 and CDR2 are GTSNPN and SVGIG (reference sequence). The CDR3 DNA reads TGTGCCTGGGTTGGGACTTTAGTAGGTTCACCCCTCCACTTT. Translation: CAWVGTLVGSPLHF.

This chain uses TRBV28 with TRBJ1-3; D remains ambiguous. The length of the CDR3 is 13 residues. V lost 5 bases, J lost 3 bases, and 8 bases lay in between. In germline, CDR1 is MDHEN, CDR2 SYDVKM. This CDR3 is CASSGPIGNTIYF. The CDR3 nucleotides are TGTGCCAGCAGTGGGCCGATTGGAAACACCATATATTTT.

This clone was detected once. This chain links TRBV27 with TRBJ1-3; maybe TRBD1 (6 bases). V was shortened by 2 bases and J by 0 bases, with 14 bases between the two germline ends. CDR3 length: 17 amino acids. The germline V gene has CDR1 MNHEY and CDR2 SMNVEV (reference sequence). The CDR3 DNA reads TGTGCCAGCAGTTTAAGGCCTGGCAGGGGCTCTGGAAACACCATATATTTT. It codes for CASSLRPGRGSGNTIYF.

The chain combines TRBV4-1 with TRBJ2-3, with 11 bases that match TRBD2. Trimming removed 5 bases from V and 3 bases from J; junction bases left unmatched: 4. In germline, CDR1 is MGHRA, CDR2 YSYEKL. The CDR3 is 15 residues long. For the CDR3, the DNA is TGCGCCAGCAGCTACGGGACTAGCGGAACAGATACGCAGTATTTT. It translates to CASSYGTSGTDTQYF.

This chain uses TRBV6-5 with TRBJ1-3; no definite D call. Per germline, CDR1 MNHEY and CDR2 SVGAGI. The V end was cut by 2 bases, the J end by 3 bases, with 8 bases between. The CDR3 loop spans 14 amino acids. The CDR3 loop is CASSYGGNGNTIYF. The CDR3 bases are TGTGCCAGCAGTTACGGCGGAAATGGAAACACCATATATTTT.

In its sample, this clone was seen a few times. The chain uses TRBV15 and TRBJ1-5; no clear D gene. The length of the CDR3 is 13 residues. CDR1 is LNHNV and CDR2 is YYDKDF in the germline V gene (reference sequence). The V end lost 3 bases, the J end lost 7 bases, and 10 bases lay between the germline ends. CDR3: CATSSVTYQPQHF. The CDR3 nucleotides read TGTGCCACCAGCAGTGTAACTTACCAGCCCCAGCATTTT.

This clone was seen many times. The chain couples TRBV7-9 to TRBJ1-3; TRBD1 matches 8 bases. CDR3 length equals 15 residues. The germline V gene has CDR1 SEHNR and CDR2 FQNEAQ (reference sequence). The J segment lost 4 bases and the V segment lost 3 bases, leaving 5 bases of the junction unmatched. The chain's CDR3 is CASSFARGLGNTIYF. CDR3 in DNA: TGTGCCAGCAGCTTCGCCAGGGGGCTAGGAAACACCATATATTTT.

This clone was detected only a few times. This chain connects TRBV12-3 or TRBV12-4 to TRBJ1-6; D gene unclear. CDR3 length equals 13 residues. Trimming removed 1 base from V and 7 bases from J, with 5 bases in between. CDR3 region: CASSLGQNSPLHF. CDR3 DNA sequence: TGTGCCAGCAGTTTAGGGCAAAATTCACCCCTCCACTTT.

This clone showed up just once. The V call is TRBV29-1, the J call TRBJ2-7, with D possibly being TRBD1 (7 bases). The CDR3 length is 12 residues. V lost 6 bases, J lost 3 bases, and 12 bases lay in between. The germline V gene encodes CDR1 SQVTM and CDR2 ANQGSEA. The chain's CDR3 is CSVPGGYYEQYF. The CDR3, as DNA: TGCAGCGTCCCAGGGGGGTACTACGAGCAGTACTTC.